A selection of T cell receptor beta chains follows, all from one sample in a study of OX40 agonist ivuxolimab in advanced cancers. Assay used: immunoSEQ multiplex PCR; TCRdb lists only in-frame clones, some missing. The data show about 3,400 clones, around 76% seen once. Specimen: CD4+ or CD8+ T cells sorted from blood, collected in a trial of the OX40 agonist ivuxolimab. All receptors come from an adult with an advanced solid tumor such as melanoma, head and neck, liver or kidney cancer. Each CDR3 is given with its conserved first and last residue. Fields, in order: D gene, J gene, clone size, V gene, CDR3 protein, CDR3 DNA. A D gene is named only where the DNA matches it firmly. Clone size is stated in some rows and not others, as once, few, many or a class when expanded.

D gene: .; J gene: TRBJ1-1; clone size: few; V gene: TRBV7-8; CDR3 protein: CASSLGTEAFF; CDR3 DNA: TGTGCCAGCAGCCTGGGTACTGAAGCTTTCTTT
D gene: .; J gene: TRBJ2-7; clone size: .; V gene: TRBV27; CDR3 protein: CASSLQGSYEQYF; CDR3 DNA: TGTGCCAGCAGTTTACAGGGCTCCTACGAGCAGTACTTC
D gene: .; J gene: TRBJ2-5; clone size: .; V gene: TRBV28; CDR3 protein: CASRGSAQETQYF; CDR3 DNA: TGTGCCAGCAGGGGGAGCGCCCAAGAGACCCAGTACTTC
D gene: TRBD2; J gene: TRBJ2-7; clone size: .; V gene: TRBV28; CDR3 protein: CASRRTSGRSDEQYF; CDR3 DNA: TGTGCCAGCAGGCGGACTAGCGGGAGATCTGACGAGCAGTACTTC
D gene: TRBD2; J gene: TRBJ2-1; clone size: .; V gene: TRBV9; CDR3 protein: CASSPLSGGAYNEQFF; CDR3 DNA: TGTGCCAGCAGCCCTCTTTCGGGAGGGGCCTACAATGAGCAGTTCTTC
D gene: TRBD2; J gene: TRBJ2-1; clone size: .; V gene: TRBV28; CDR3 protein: CASSTRLAGVHNEQFF; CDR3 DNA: TGTGCCAGCAGTACCCGACTAGCGGGAGTTCACAATGAGCAGTTCTTC
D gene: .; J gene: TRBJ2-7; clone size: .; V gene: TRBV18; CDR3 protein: CASSTTGGEQYF; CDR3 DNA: TGTGCCAGCTCAACCACTGGGGGCGAGCAGTACTTC
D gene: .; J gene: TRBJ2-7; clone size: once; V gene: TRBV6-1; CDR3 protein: CASTNTGLSYEQYF; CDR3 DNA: TGTGCCAGCACTAACACCGGACTATCCTACGAGCAGTACTTC
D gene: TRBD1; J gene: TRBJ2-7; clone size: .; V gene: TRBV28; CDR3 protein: CASTLTGETYEQYF; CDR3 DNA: TGTGCCAGCACCTTGACAGGGGAGACCTACGAGCAGTACTTC
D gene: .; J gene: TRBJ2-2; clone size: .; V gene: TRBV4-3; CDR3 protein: CASSQEVQANTGELFF; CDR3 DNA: TGCGCCAGCAGCCAAGAAGTACAAGCGAACACCGGGGAGCTGTTTTTT
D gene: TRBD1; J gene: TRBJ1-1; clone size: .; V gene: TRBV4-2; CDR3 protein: CASSQDDRDAFF; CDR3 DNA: TGTGCCAGCAGCCAAGATGACAGGGATGCTTTCTTT
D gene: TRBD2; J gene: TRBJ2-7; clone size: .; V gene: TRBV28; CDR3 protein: CASSPSGRAPEQYF; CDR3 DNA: TGTGCCAGCAGCCCCAGCGGGAGGGCCCCCGAGCAGTACTTC
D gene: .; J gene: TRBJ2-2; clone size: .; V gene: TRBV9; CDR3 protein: CASSPTPEELFF; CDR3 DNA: TGTGCCAGCAGCCCTACACCTGAGGAGCTGTTTTTT
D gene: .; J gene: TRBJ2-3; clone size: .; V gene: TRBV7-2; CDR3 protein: CASSLVRAGLVSTDTQYF; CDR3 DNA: TGTGCCAGCAGCCTTGTACGGGCGGGCCTTGTTAGCACAGATACGCAGTATTTT
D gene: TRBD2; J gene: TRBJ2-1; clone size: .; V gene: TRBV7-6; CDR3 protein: CASSLGAGVVNEQFF; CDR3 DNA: TGTGCCAGCAGCTTAGGGGCGGGAGTTGTCAATGAGCAGTTCTTC